The rows below give T cell receptor beta chains drawn from one sample of a study of blood T cell repertoires in COVID-19. Sequenced by immunoSEQ multiplex PCR; TCRdb stores in-frame clones only, minus some. Among roughly 89,000 clones listed, 80% were seen once. Sequenced material: peripheral blood. The receptor set was obtained from a woman in her seventies with acute or convalescent COVID-19. The CDR3 runs from the conserved cysteine through the conserved F or W. Each record gives: J gene, clone size, V gene, CDR3 protein. A clone size is listed for some rows: how often the clone was seen (once, few, many), or a class if it is expanded.

TRBJ2-1	few	TRBV20-1	CSASSGTSGYNEQFF
TRBJ2-1	NA	TRBV12-3/TRBV12-4	CASSSGVEQFF
TRBJ2-4	once	TRBV28	CASSLGGGQSKLAKNIQYF
TRBJ2-3	NA	TRBV7-9	CASSPPSLGLRDTQYF
TRBJ1-1	NA	TRBV5-8	CASSWRGVFNTEAFF
TRBJ1-1	NA	TRBV9	CASSVGSPGQGPSEAFF
TRBJ1-2	NA	TRBV3-1/TRBV3-2	CASSQERGGEGYTF
TRBJ1-1	NA	TRBV7-9	CASSLVGQGNTEAFF
TRBJ1-2	NA	TRBV19	CASSISVYGYTF
TRBJ1-5	NA	TRBV15	CATSRDWGGFSNQPQHF
TRBJ1-2	NA	TRBV19	CASSQRAGDGYTF
TRBJ1-2	NA	TRBV28	CASSLNGWDRGGYTF
TRBJ2-7	NA	TRBV9	CASSVGGSGTSYEQYF
TRBJ1-1	NA	TRBV27	CASSYRGNTEAFF
TRBJ1-1	NA	TRBV7-9	CASSLGTGNTEAFF
TRBJ1-3	NA	TRBV4-1	CASSQDRYNGNTIYF
TRBJ1-2	NA	TRBV4-2	CASSHQPLRGNYGYTF
TRBJ2-1	once	TRBV4-2	CASSHGTLSSYNEQFF
TRBJ2-7	NA	TRBV19	CASSVRQGDGSYEQYF
TRBJ2-5	NA	TRBV5-1	CASNVGIAGIETQYF
TRBJ2-1	few	TRBV11-2	CASSLAASPGGLF
TRBJ2-7	NA	TRBV7-8	CASSPRQGSIHF
TRBJ2-2	NA	TRBV19	CASSKGQGRTGELFF
TRBJ1-5	NA	TRBV6-1	CASREDRIGLQPQHF
TRBJ2-3	once	TRBV9	CASSVVGSGADTQYF
TRBJ2-7	once	TRBV5-1	CASRRAGEAYEQYF
TRBJ1-1	NA	TRBV2	CASSEMVRKNTEAFF
TRBJ2-7	NA	TRBV7-6	CASSLEVGRSYEQYF
TRBJ2-2	NA	TRBV6-1	CASSEYHRGANTGELFF
TRBJ1-2	NA	TRBV15	CATSRDNLAGAYGYTF
TRBJ2-3	NA	TRBV7-8	CASSLGTGTDTQYF
TRBJ2-1	NA	TRBV29-1	CSVERSSYNEQFF
TRBJ1-6	NA	TRBV18	CASSPPGQGSRALHF
TRBJ1-6	few	TRBV28	CASSFWGEGSPLHF
TRBJ2-3	NA	TRBV3-1/TRBV3-2	CASSQSYGGVAPDTQYF
TRBJ2-3	NA	TRBV30	CAWRSGGRADTQYF
TRBJ2-7	medium-sized	TRBV9	CASGSGAYEQYF
TRBJ1-6	NA	TRBV30	CAWEPGQGNSPLHF
TRBJ2-7	few	TRBV6-5	CASSYGGGRHYEQYF
TRBJ1-2	NA	TRBV27	CASSSTGVEGYTF
TRBJ2-1	NA	TRBV19	CASKSGGSGNEQFF
TRBJ1-5	once	TRBV27	CASRTGGQPQHF
TRBJ2-2	many	TRBV5-4	CASSLMGALRGELFF
TRBJ1-2	few	TRBV7-9	CASSSPNRVKGYGYTF
TRBJ2-7	NA	TRBV5-4	CASSLVGGMGEQYF
TRBJ1-2	NA	TRBV5-1	CASSQGTDDGYTF
TRBJ1-5	NA	TRBV6-2/TRBV6-3	CASSYFSGNQPQHF
TRBJ1-3	NA	TRBV6-2/TRBV6-3	CASTPGRGLGNTIYF
TRBJ1-1	NA	TRBV5-1	CASSTAREGSTEAFF
TRBJ1-5	NA	TRBV11-2	CASSLGGLRPQHF
TRBJ1-1	NA	TRBV25-1	CASSEAGPNTEAFF
TRBJ2-3	NA	TRBV6-2/TRBV6-3	CASSYSRGAVPDTQYF
TRBJ1-5	NA	TRBV12-3/TRBV12-4	CASTDYSNQPQHF
TRBJ1-3	once	TRBV4-1	CASSQDFKWAGGASGNTIYF